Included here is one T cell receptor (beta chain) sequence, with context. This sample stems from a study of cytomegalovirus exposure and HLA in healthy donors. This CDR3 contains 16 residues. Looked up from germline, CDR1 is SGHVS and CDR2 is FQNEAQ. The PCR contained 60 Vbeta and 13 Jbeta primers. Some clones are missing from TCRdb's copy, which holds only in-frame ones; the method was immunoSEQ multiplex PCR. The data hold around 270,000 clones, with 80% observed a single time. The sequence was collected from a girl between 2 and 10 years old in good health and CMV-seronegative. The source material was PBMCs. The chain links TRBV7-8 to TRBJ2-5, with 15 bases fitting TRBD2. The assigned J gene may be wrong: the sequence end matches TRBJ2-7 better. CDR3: CASSSKGLAGGYEQYF. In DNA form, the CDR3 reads TGTGCCAGCAGCTCAAAGGGACTAGCGGGGGGATACGAGCAGTACTTC.